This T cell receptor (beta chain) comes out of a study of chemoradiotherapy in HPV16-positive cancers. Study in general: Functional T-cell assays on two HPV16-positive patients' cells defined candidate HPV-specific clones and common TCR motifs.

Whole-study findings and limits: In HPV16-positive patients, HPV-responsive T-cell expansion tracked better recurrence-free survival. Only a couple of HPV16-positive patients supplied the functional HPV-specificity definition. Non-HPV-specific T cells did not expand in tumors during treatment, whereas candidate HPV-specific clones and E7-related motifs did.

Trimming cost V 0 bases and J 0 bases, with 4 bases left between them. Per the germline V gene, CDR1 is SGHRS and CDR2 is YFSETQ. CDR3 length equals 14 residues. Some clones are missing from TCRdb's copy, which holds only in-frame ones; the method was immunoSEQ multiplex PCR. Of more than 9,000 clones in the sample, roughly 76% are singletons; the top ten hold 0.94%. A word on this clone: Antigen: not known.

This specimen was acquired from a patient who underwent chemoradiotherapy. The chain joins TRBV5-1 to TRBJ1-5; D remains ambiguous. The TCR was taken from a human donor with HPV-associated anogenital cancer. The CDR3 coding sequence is TGCGCCAGCAGCTTGGAGGGTAGCAATCAGCCCCAGCATTTT. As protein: CASSLEGSNQPQHF. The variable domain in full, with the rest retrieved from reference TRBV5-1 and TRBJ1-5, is KAGVTQTPRYLIKTRGQQVTLSCSPISGHRSVSWYQQTPGQGLQFLFEYFSETQRNKGNFPGRFSGRQFSNSRSEMNVSTLELGDSALYLCASSLEGSNQPQHFGDGTRLSIL.